Described below is a single T cell receptor beta chain sequence and its context. Its antigen is unidentified. These data come from a study of blood T cells in healthy people across ages. Germline CDR1 reads SGHRS; CDR2 reads YFSETQ. V lost 5 bases and J lost 7; bases outside the gene matches: 21. The CDR3 loop spans 17 amino acids. General study results and limits: Investigators viewed diversity estimates from one million T cells as underestimates, the study reported.

The use of a sample-barcoded 5' primer and a J-beta primer mix characterized a second PCR of roughly 7 to 11 cycles. From the 5' RACE reads, TCRdb called clonotypes with MiXCR, one entry per CDR3 protein. The sample yields some 1,500,000 distinct CDR3 sequences, approximately 42% seen once. The chain recombines TRBV5-1 with TRBJ2-7, with TRBD1 identical over 7 bases. The sequenced material came from blood. The receptor comes from a woman between 18 and 30 years old in good health. The CDR3 DNA is TGCGCCAGCAGTCAACGGTACAGGGGACCCTCGGGCAATGAGCAGTACTTC. It is translated as CASSQRYRGPSGNEQYF.